A single T cell receptor beta chain is shown here with its context. Its target is not known. The CDR3 is made up of 11 amino acids. V was shortened by 1 base and J by 5 bases, with 0 bases between the two germline ends. Germline V gene data show CDR1 as SGHDN and CDR2 as FVKESK. Following a roughly 11-day culture, CD4+ T cells were purified. The sample originates from a study of vaccination effects on CD4 cells after COVID-19. Sequencing was performed with immunoSEQ multiplex PCR; in TCRdb, only in-frame clones are kept and a portion is missing. This table has around 30,000 clones, less than 75% appearing once.

This clonotype was sampled from a human donor who received a COVID-19 vaccine. V gene TRBV14 combines with J gene TRBJ1-3, with D uncertain. This specimen was CD4+ T cells from PBMCs cultured without peptide, taken before COVID-19 vaccination. CDR3 loop: CASSQGNTIYF. In DNA form, the CDR3 reads TGTGCCAGCAGCCAAGGAAACACCATATATTTT.